This T cell receptor (beta chain) is drawn from a study of blood T cell repertoires in COVID-19. Data came from immunoSEQ multiplex PCR; TCRdb stores just in-frame clones and leaves some out. The sample gives about 370,000 clones, around 87% of which show up once; 8% to 13% is in the top ten. V was pared by 4 bases and J by 0 bases, with 11 bases of the junction left unmatched. Per the germline V gene, CDR1 is MDHEN and CDR2 is SYDVKM. This CDR3 has 17 residues. The sequence derives from a woman aged 25-40 years with COVID-19, enrolled during active disease. The sequencing sample was made of peripheral blood. The chain recombines TRBV28 with TRBJ2-7, with TRBD2 identical over 8 bases. CDR3 nucleotides: TGTGCCAGCAGTTCCGAAAAAGGACTAGCCCACTCCTACGAGCAGTACTTC. Translation gives CASSSEKGLAHSYEQYF.